Sequencing of this TCR beta chain was carried out in a study of OX40 agonist ivuxolimab in advanced cancers. Here immunoSEQ multiplex PCR was the method, and the copy in TCRdb shows in-frame clones only, minus some. The table lists 75,000 to 80,000 clones, around 86% of them singletons. Germline V gives CDR1 LGHNA, CDR2 YSLEER. The CDR3 is 16 amino acids. The V gene lost 4 bases and the J gene lost 2 bases, with 18 bases spanning the gap. The input for sequencing was CD4+ or CD8+ T cells sorted from blood, taken in a trial of the OX40 agonist ivuxolimab. The receptor was isolated from an adult with an advanced solid tumor such as melanoma, head and neck, liver or kidney cancer. V gene TRBV4-3 combines with J gene TRBJ2-7; D uncertain. As DNA, the CDR3 is TGCGCCAGCAGCCCAGATTCCGGCGGTACTCCCTACGAGCAGTACTTC. This codes for CASSPDSGGTPYEQYF.